This T cell receptor (beta chain) was retrieved from a study of blood T cells in healthy people across ages. The study, taken as a whole, reports: Long-lived donors had more naive CD4+ cells and higher diversity than aged donors.

The authors ran a second PCR of about 6 to 11 cycles using a sample-barcoded 5' primer and a J-beta primer mix. Using its own MiXCR run on the 5' RACE reads, TCRdb lists one record per CDR3 protein. The sample holds over 1.5 million distinct CDR3 sequences, just under 50% seen once. About this clonotype: Its matching antigen is unknown.

Trimming shortened V by 2 bases and J by 5 bases, and 15 bases separated the two germline ends. Germline-derived CDR1 and CDR2 are MNHEY and SVGAGI. The CDR3 covers 15 residues. This rearrangement joins TRBV6-5 to TRBJ2-5; tentatively, D is TRBD1 (5 bases). The receptor was derived from a woman aged 40 to 55 in good health. Sample: blood. CDR3 residues: CASSYRGLVGETQYF. The CDR3 bases are TGTGCCAGCAGTTACAGGGGCCTCGTCGGGGAGACCCAGTACTTC.